Listed below are T cell receptor beta chains from one sample, sequenced in a study of T-cell memory formation after mild COVID-19. MiXCR was run by TCRdb on the 5' RACE reads, yielding one entry per CDR3 protein. The data show roughly 200,000 distinct CDR3 sequences, around 16% seen once. The sample was PBMCs or a T cell subset sorted from them (not recorded which). The source is an adult woman who had mild COVID-19 (a few samples of this study predate the infection). Cell type and time point are not known. CDR3s include the opening cysteine and the closing phenylalanine or tryptophan. D genes are given only for firm matches. The size entry is marked missing in some rows and otherwise reads once, few, many or a size class.

j_gene	abundance	v_gene	d_gene	CDR3aa	CDR3nt
TRBJ1-1	few	TRBV29-1	.	CSVEAQGMNTEAFF	TGCAGCGTTGAAGCTCAGGGGATGAACACTGAAGCTTTCTTT
TRBJ1-2	.	TRBV5-1	.	CASSLESGYTF	TGCGCCAGCAGCTTGGAGTCCGGCTACACCTTC
TRBJ2-3	.	TRBV18	.	CASSLQTGTRTDTQYF	TGTGCCAGCTCACTTCAGACCGGGACACGCACAGATACGCAGTATTTT
TRBJ2-7	.	TRBV5-5	TRBD1	CASSAGQGISYEQYF	TGTGCCAGCAGCGCGGGACAGGGAATATCCTACGAGCAGTACTTC
TRBJ2-6	.	TRBV27	.	CASSLLGVSSSGANVLTF	TGTGCCAGCAGTTTATTGGGCGTCTCAAGCTCTGGGGCCAACGTCCTGACTTTC
TRBJ2-3	.	TRBV5-4	TRBD2	CASSLGGEASTDTQYF	TGTGCCAGCAGCCTGGGGGGGGAAGCCAGCACAGATACGCAGTATTTT
TRBJ2-7	few	TRBV5-6	.	CASSLGPAYEQYF	TGTGCCAGCAGCTTGGGACCAGCCTACGAGCAGTACTTC
TRBJ1-5	.	TRBV20-1	TRBD1	CSALREGAANQPQHF	TGCAGTGCTCTAAGGGAGGGGGCAGCGAATCAGCCCCAGCATTTT
TRBJ1-4	.	TRBV24-1	TRBD1	CATSAAGDSQEKLFF	TGTGCCACCAGTGCAGCGGGGGACAGTCAGGAAAAACTGTTTTTT
TRBJ2-5	few	TRBV27	.	CASSLKKTQYF	TGTGCCAGCAGTTTAAAAAAGACCCAGTACTTC
TRBJ2-7	few	TRBV20-1	TRBD2	CSAAGLAVPYEQYF	TGCAGTGCTGCGGGACTAGCGGTCCCCTACGAGCAGTACTTC
TRBJ1-1	.	TRBV12-3/TRBV12-4	.	CASSSPTEAFF	TGTGCCAGCAGTTCCCCCACTGAAGCTTTCTTT
TRBJ2-3	few	TRBV5-1	TRBD2	CASSFSSGSRTDTQYF	TGCGCCAGCAGCTTCTCTAGCGGTTCCCGCACAGATACGCAGTATTTT
TRBJ1-2	.	TRBV12-3/TRBV12-4	TRBD1	CASSFRDRGGGYTF	TGTGCCAGCAGTTTCAGGGACAGGGGAGGTGGCTACACCTTC
TRBJ2-2	few	TRBV6-2/TRBV6-3	TRBD2	CASSTFRAGDTGELFF	TGTGCCAGCAGTACCTTCAGGGCGGGAGACACCGGGGAGCTGTTTTTT
TRBJ2-3	.	TRBV5-5	TRBD2	CASSPGRGAYTDTQYF	TGTGCCAGCAGCCCCGGGAGGGGGGCCTACACAGATACGCAGTATTTT
TRBJ2-3	few	TRBV7-2	TRBD1	CASSLYSGTGTDTQYF	TGTGCCAGCAGCTTATACTCGGGGACAGGAACAGATACGCAGTATTTT
TRBJ2-1	few	TRBV14	.	CASSPYTGSFYNEQFF	TGTGCCAGCAGCCCATACACCGGGAGTTTCTACAATGAGCAGTTCTTC
TRBJ2-3	few	TRBV4-1	TRBD2	CASSQGRTSGGAIWDTQYF	TGCGCCAGCAGCCAAGGCCGCACTAGCGGGGGGGCCATTTGGGATACGCAGTATTTT
TRBJ2-7	.	TRBV24-1	TRBD1	CATSNRGYEQYF	TGTGCCACCAGTAACAGGGGCTACGAGCAGTACTTC
TRBJ2-5	.	TRBV6-6	.	CASSDYRGGETQYF	TGTGCCAGCAGTGACTATAGGGGGGGAGAGACCCAGTACTTC
TRBJ2-1	.	TRBV20-1	.	CSARNRGYNEQFF	TGCAGTGCTAGGAACCGGGGTTACAATGAGCAGTTCTTC
TRBJ2-7	few	TRBV18	TRBD2	CASSPPGLAGGYEQYF	TGTGCCAGCTCACCACCAGGACTAGCGGGAGGCTACGAGCAGTACTTC
TRBJ1-2	.	TRBV12-3/TRBV12-4	.	CASSLVEIAYGYTF	TGTGCCAGCAGTCTAGTTGAGATTGCCTATGGCTACACCTTC
TRBJ2-1	.	TRBV5-1	.	CASSLQGGYEQFF	TGCGCCAGCAGCTTACAGGGGGGGTATGAGCAGTTCTTC
TRBJ2-1	.	TRBV20-1	TRBD2	CSARDLAGGPHYEQFF	TGCAGTGCTAGAGATCTGGCGGGAGGGCCTCATTATGAGCAGTTCTTC
TRBJ2-3	few	TRBV5-1	TRBD1	CASSLGTGGENTQYF	TGCGCCAGCAGCTTGGGGACAGGGGGCGAAAATACGCAGTATTTT
TRBJ1-2	.	TRBV5-5	.	CASSYGDGIFYTF	TGTGCCAGCAGCTATGGGGACGGGATATTCTACACCTTC
TRBJ1-4	.	TRBV3-1	TRBD1	CASSPGQLNEKLFF	TGTGCCAGCAGCCCGGGACAGTTAAATGAAAAACTGTTTTTT
TRBJ2-2	.	TRBV7-9	.	CASSLRVVAGELFF	TGTGCCAGCAGCCTCCGAGTCGTGGCCGGGGAGCTGTTTTTT
TRBJ2-1	.	TRBV3-1	.	CASSQRSRGQFMQFF	TGTGCCAGCAGTCAACGCTCCCGCGGACAGTTTATGCAGTTCTTC
TRBJ1-1	few	TRBV25-1	.	CASSEAEGSRGFF	TGTGCCAGCAGTGAAGCCGAGGGGTCGAGGGGTTTCTTT
TRBJ1-6	.	TRBV9	.	CASSVYEDSNSPLHF	TGTGCCAGCAGCGTGTATGAGGACAGTAATTCACCCCTCCACTTT
TRBJ2-1	.	TRBV25-1	.	CASSEYGGGPISYNEQFF	TGTGCCAGCAGTGAATATGGGGGAGGCCCTATCTCCTACAATGAGCAGTTCTTC
TRBJ1-5	.	TRBV24-1	.	CATSERLGQPQHF	TGTGCCACCAGTGAGAGATTGGGCCAGCCCCAGCATTTT
TRBJ2-1	.	TRBV20-1	.	CSARRAAGWNEQFF	TGCAGTGCTAGAAGAGCCGCAGGTTGGAATGAGCAGTTCTTC
TRBJ1-3	few	TRBV29-1	.	CSVEDLLRPGNTIYF	TGCAGCGTTGAAGATCTGTTACGGCCTGGAAACACCATATATTTT
TRBJ2-7	.	TRBV5-6	TRBD2	CASSFREGNYEQYF	TGTGCCAGCAGCTTTCGGGAGGGGAATTACGAGCAGTACTTC
TRBJ2-1	.	TRBV20-1	TRBD2	CSATRPGLAGAGSYNEQFF	TGCAGTGCTACTCGTCCGGGACTAGCGGGTGCGGGGTCCTACAATGAGCAGTTCTTC
TRBJ2-1	few	TRBV7-3	.	CASSLTAGTWEQFF	TGTGCCAGCAGCTTAACGGCCGGGACTTGGGAGCAGTTCTTC
TRBJ1-1	.	TRBV29-1	.	CSVDSLWGARTEAFF	TGCAGCGTTGACTCCCTGTGGGGGGCTCGAACTGAAGCTTTCTTT
TRBJ2-5	few	TRBV10-3	TRBD1	CAIRGQGPQETQYF	TGTGCCATCAGGGGACAGGGACCGCAAGAGACCCAGTACTTC
TRBJ2-1	.	TRBV5-1	TRBD1	CASSLQGFSYNEQFF	TGCGCCAGCAGCTTACAGGGGTTTTCCTACAATGAGCAGTTCTTC
TRBJ2-5	many	TRBV3-1	.	CASSRSGETQYF	TGTGCCAGCAGCCGATCGGGAGAGACCCAGTACTTC
TRBJ2-2	.	TRBV5-4	.	CASSLDGVNTGELFF	TGTGCCAGCAGCTTGGACGGGGTTAACACCGGGGAGCTGTTTTTT
TRBJ2-7	many	TRBV12-3/TRBV12-4	.	CASSRGAVSYEQYF	TGTGCCAGCAGCCGGGGAGCGGTCTCCTACGAGCAGTACTTC
TRBJ2-2	many	TRBV7-6	.	CASRTTGDTGELFF	TGTGCCAGCCGTACTACAGGAGACACCGGGGAGCTGTTTTTT
TRBJ2-1	.	TRBV25-1	.	CASTSSGEQFF	TGTGCCAGCACTTCATCGGGGGAGCAGTTCTTC
TRBJ2-3	many	TRBV12-3/TRBV12-4	TRBD1	CASTRGQGSHTQYF	TGTGCCAGCACTCGCGGACAGGGTTCGCATACGCAGTATTTT
TRBJ1-1	.	TRBV2	.	CASSVAGGGTEAFF	TGTGCCAGCAGTGTGGCAGGCGGCGGGACTGAAGCTTTCTTT
TRBJ2-5	.	TRBV7-9	.	CASSLAVRSETQYF	TGTGCCAGCAGCCTGGCGGTGCGGTCAGAGACCCAGTACTTC
TRBJ2-3	many	TRBV3-1	.	CASSQGHFTDTQYF	TGTGCCAGCAGCCAAGGGCATTTTACAGATACGCAGTATTTT
TRBJ2-7	few	TRBV12-3/TRBV12-4	.	CASSFRPATGIYEQYF	TGTGCCAGCAGTTTCCGGCCGGCCACGGGCATCTACGAGCAGTACTTC
TRBJ2-2	once	TRBV12-3/TRBV12-4	.	CATRWGSIRPTGELFF	TGTGCCACCCGTTGGGGTAGTATCCGCCCTACCGGGGAGCTGTTTTTT